A single T cell receptor beta chain is shown here with its context. The sample is drawn from a study of T cells in Graves' hyperthyroidism and ophthalmopathy. Regions amplified from RNA transcripts were the TCR beta CDR3 regions. A first-round RT-PCR of the TCR CDR3 used the HTBI primer set. TCRdb re-called the multiplex PCR reads with MiXCR, one entry per CDR3 protein. The table records about 350,000 distinct CDR3 sequences, 18% of them present only once. Among ophthalmopathy patients, the Clinical Activity Score reached at least 3, the NOSPECS grade reached at least 4, and duration remained under 3 months. An approximately 9.4 ml volume of fresh peripheral blood provided the PBMCs. The V end lost 7 bases, the J end lost 8 bases, and 11 bases lay between the germline ends. CDR3 length: 11 amino acids.

The genes are TRBV12-3 or TRBV12-4 and TRBJ1-1; D uncertain. This TCR came from a woman aged 40 to 50 with Graves' ophthalmopathy. The sequenced sample consisted of blood. CDR3 residues: CASTKGWEAFF. The CDR3 nucleotides are TGTGCCAGCACCAAGGGTTGGGAAGCTTTCTTT.